The clone carrying this T cell receptor beta chain was recorded a few times. This sample was included in a study of CD8+ T cells in alopecia areata. Specified treatment: oral pan-JAK inhibitor, 5-10 mg twice daily. Extraction of RNA preceded its reverse transcription into cDNA, which served as the sequencing template. Sequenced by immunoSEQ multiplex PCR; TCRdb stores in-frame clones only, minus some. Of 110,000 or so clones in the sample, less than 60% are singletons; the top ten hold 3% to 4%. The CDR3 contains 14 residues. The V and J ends lost 7 bases and 4 bases respectively, with 16 bases between them. In germline, CDR1 is SNHLY, CDR2 FYNNEI.

Sequenced material: CD4+ T cells sorted from blood, taken at week 24, from a patient treated with tofacitinib. The chain carries TRBV2 and TRBJ2-5, with D unclear. The TCR comes from a human donor with alopecia areata. The CDR3 loop is CASTFQAMRETQYF. The CDR3 nucleotides read TGTGCCAGCACCTTTCAGGCAATGAGAGAGACCCAGTACTTC.